A single sample is the source of the 14 T cell receptor beta chains below, sequenced in a study of T-cell reconstitution after alpha-beta-depleted transplantation in children. Preparation of the TCRbeta library was carried out with unique molecular identifiers. TCRdb re-called the PCR reads through MiXCR, storing one row per CDR3 protein. The repertoire holds around 93,000 distinct CDR3 sequences, with 7.5% to 9.5% as singletons. The sample here was PBMCs from the stem cell graft donor, taken from the stem cell graft. The receptors derive from a human donor who donated a stem cell graft to a child with congenital amegakaryocytic thrombocytopenia.

This clonotype was seen many times. This sequence joins TRBV15 and TRBJ2-2; no reliable D call. The CDR3 consists of 15 residues. V shed 0 bases and J shed 3 bases, with 8 bases lying between them. Germline V CDR1 and CDR2: LNHNV, YYDKDF (reference sequence). The CDR3, as DNA: TGTGCCACCAGCAGAGATGGCGGAGACACCGGGGAGCTGTTTTTT. Protein product: CATSRDGGDTGELFF.

This clonotype was detected many times. J is TRBJ2-3 and V is TRBV7-2; 9 bases match TRBD2. The V gene end was trimmed by 2 bases and the J gene end by 5 bases; junction bases not matched to a gene: 5. Germline V CDR1 and CDR2: SGHTA, FQGNSA. The CDR3 covers 15 residues. The CDR3 protein is CASSLTREGRDTQYF. The CDR3 coding sequence is TGTGCCAGCAGCTTAACGCGGGAGGGCCGAGATACGCAGTATTTT.

In this sample, this clonotype turned up many times. The chain carries TRBV12-3 or TRBV12-4 and TRBJ2-5, with D perhaps assigned TRBD1 or TRBD2 (5 bases each). Trimming stripped 5 bases from V and 7 bases from J, with 11 bases between. This CDR3 contains 12 residues. The CDR3 DNA follows: TGTGCCAGCAGTACTAGTCAGGGGACCCAGTACTTC. Its translation is CASSTSQGTQYF.

This clonotype was picked up many times. The rearrangement joins TRBV7-2 to TRBJ2-5, with unresolved D. CDR3 size: 14 residues. In germline, CDR1 is SGHTA, CDR2 FQGNSA. V lost 1 base to trimming and J lost 3 bases, with 9 bases between them. In nucleotides, the CDR3 is TGTGCCAGCAGCTTAGGGGCGCGAGAAGAGACCCAGTACTTC. This translates into CASSLGAREETQYF.

This clonotype was seen a few times. The chain couples TRBV5-1 to TRBJ2-6, with D perhaps being TRBD1 or TRBD2 (5 bases each). The length of the CDR3 is 15 residues. V was cut by 4 bases and J by 0 bases, with 8 bases left in between. Germline lookup yields CDR1 SGHRS and CDR2 YFSETQ. CDR3 residues: CASSPGPSGANVLTF. CDR3 DNA sequence: TGCGCCAGCAGCCCGGGGCCCTCTGGGGCCAACGTCCTGACTTTC.

This clonotype was seen many times. The chain joins TRBV11-2 to TRBJ2-1; weak D call: TRBD2 (6 bases). V was cut by 2 bases and J by 7 bases, with 24 bases left in between. CDR1 is SGHAT, CDR2 FQNNGV, per germline. There are 18 residues in the CDR3. The CDR3 DNA is TGTGCCAGCAGCTTATTTCCTCCCCGGGCCCCGGAGGGAAATGAGCAGTTCTTC. It encodes CASSLFPPRAPEGNEQFF.

This clonotype has ten or more counts. V usage is TRBV5-1 and J usage is TRBJ2-2; either TRBD1 or TRBD2 may supply D (5 bases each). CDR1 SGHRS and CDR2 YFSETQ come from the germline V gene. This CDR3 is built from 15 residues. Trimming removed 5 bases at V and 1 base at J, with 12 bases between. CDR3: CASSRGSGNTGELFF. DNA for the CDR3: TGCGCCAGCAGTCGGGGCTCTGGGAACACCGGGGAGCTGTTTTTT.

CDR3 in DNA: TGTGCCAGCAGCTTAGGGCCTACAACTAATGAAAAACTGTTTTTT. Protein: CASSLGPTTNEKLFF. The J gene is TRBJ1-4, the V gene TRBV7-2; D remains unclear. Trimming pared 1 base from V and 0 bases from J, leaving 6 bases between. The CDR3 has 15 amino acids. Germline CDR1 and CDR2: SGHTA and FQGNSA.

This clonotype occurred many times. The rearrangement joins TRBV4-1 to TRBJ2-3; maybe TRBD2 (5 bases). This CDR3 is 15 amino acids long. V lost 4 bases to trimming and J lost 4 bases, with 15 bases between them. In germline, CDR1 is MGHRA, CDR2 YSYEKL. CDR3 amino acids: CASSPVNWESDTQYF. The CDR3 region has the DNA TGCGCCAGCAGCCCAGTAAACTGGGAGTCAGATACGCAGTATTTT.

The table lists this clonotype with a few counts. This chain joins TRBV10-2 and TRBJ1-3; 7 nucleotides agree with TRBD1. The CDR3 is made up of 16 amino acids. The V gene's germline CDR1 is WSHSY and CDR2 SAAADI. V shed 7 bases and J 0 bases; nucleotides not matched to a gene: 9. The CDR3 region has the DNA TGCGCCAGCAATCCAGGGGGATATGTCTCTGGAAACACCATATATTTT. This translates into CASNPGGYVSGNTIYF.

This clonotype has ten or more counts. Written as DNA, the CDR3 is TGCGCCAGCAGCTTGGGGTCTGACCACTCCTACAATGAGCAGTTCTTC. This codes for CASSLGSDHSYNEQFF. This chain connects TRBV5-1 to TRBJ2-1; no definite D call. Germline lookup yields CDR1 SGHRS and CDR2 YFSETQ. The CDR3 is 16 residues long. V lost 0 bases to trimming and J lost 0 bases, with 10 bases between them.

In this sample, this clonotype turned up many times. The V gene is TRBV20-1, the J gene TRBJ2-7; the D call may be TRBD1 or TRBD2 (6 bases each). The germline V gene encodes CDR1 DFQATT and CDR2 SNEGSKA (reference sequence). Trimming took off 4 bases at V and 2 bases at J, with 18 bases between the two ends. This CDR3 contains 15 residues. This CDR3 is CSAMGGLANTYEQYF. DNA of the CDR3: TGCAGTGCTATGGGGGGCCTAGCGAATACCTACGAGCAGTACTTC.

This clonotype was observed at least ten times. The V gene is TRBV20-1, the J gene TRBJ2-1; no firm D call. V lost 6 bases, J lost 9 bases, and 12 bases lay in between. The V gene's germline CDR1 is DFQATT and CDR2 SNEGSKA (reference sequence). This CDR3 is built from 11 residues. The CDR3 DNA reads as TGCAGTGCCGTTCGGTACGGTGAGCAGTTCTTC. Its protein product is CSAVRYGEQFF.

The table lists this clonotype with many counts. This sequence joins TRBV18 and TRBJ2-2, with D perhaps TRBD1 (6 bases). V gave up 3 bases and J gave up 0 bases, with 11 bases separating them. Germline-derived CDR1 and CDR2 are KGHSH and LQKENI. This CDR3 is 16 amino acids long. The CDR3 sequence is CASSPQGRSNTGELFF. The CDR3 DNA is TGTGCCAGCTCACCTCAGGGGCGATCGAACACCGGGGAGCTGTTTTTT.